A single sample gave rise to the 9 T cell receptor beta chains below, sequenced in a study of Ad26.COV2.S vaccination and SARS-CoV-2 variants (dated by TCRdb to about 2021). Preparation of the library involved the immunoSEQ multiplex PCR assay. Held by TCRdb, this immuneACCESS table contains in-frame sequences only and omits some clones. Under half of the omission traces to an unresolved V gene where checked; the cause of the rest is unknown. The sample table records 85,000 to 120,000 clones; around three quarters of these occur just once. The top ten clones comprise around a sixth of the sample. The time point tag for this specimen amounts to: individuals recovered from natural SARS-CoV-2 infection. The sample consisted of peripheral blood, taken after recovery from COVID-19. Receptors were obtained from a human donor who had recovered from COVID-19.

The chain recombines TRBV19 with TRBJ1-1, with 7 bases identical to TRBD1. This CDR3 comprises 13 residues. CDR1 and CDR2 (germline): LNHDA, SQIVND (reference sequence). The V and J ends lost 5 bases and 7 bases, in that order; junction bases with no gene match: 7. CDR3 nucleotide sequence: TGTGCCAGTAGTGTAAACCGGGACAGTGAAGCTTTCTTT. Its protein is CASSVNRDSEAFF.

The V call is TRBV7-3, the J call TRBJ2-1; a weak D match, TRBD1 (5 bases). The CDR3 has 15 amino acids. The V and J ends lost 4 bases and 4 bases respectively, with 14 bases between them. The germline V gene encodes CDR1 SGHTA and CDR2 FQGTGA. The CDR3 spells CASSSRARAYNEQFF. The CDR3, as DNA: TGTGCCAGCAGCTCCCGGGCCAGGGCTTACAATGAGCAGTTCTTC.

This clone was detected a few times. The chain has TRBV30 and TRBJ1-3; 8 nucleotides match TRBD1. Per germline, CDR1 GTSNPN and CDR2 SVGIG (reference sequence). The CDR3 runs 13 residues. The ends lost 6 bases at V and 4 bases at J; junction bases unmatched: 5. The CDR3 region has the DNA TGTGCCTGCGACAGGGGTTCCGGAAACACCATATATTTT. Encoded protein: CACDRGSGNTIYF.

The CDR3 DNA is TGCGCCAGCAGCTTGGACGGCCAAAGCTCCTACGAGCAGTACTTC. Translation: CASSLDGQSSYEQYF. The rearrangement links TRBV5-1 to TRBJ2-7; D gene uncertain. The V gene lost 0 bases and the J gene lost 0 bases, with 10 bases spanning the gap. The CDR3 has 15 amino acids. Germline V gene sequence: CDR1 SGHRS, CDR2 YFSETQ. Full variable domain (remainder filled in from reference TRBV5-1 and TRBJ2-7): KAGVTQTPRYLIKTRGQQVTLSCSPISGHRSVSWYQQTPGQGLQFLFEYFSETQRNKGNFPGRFSGRQFSNSRSEMNVSTLELGDSALYLCASSLDGQSSYEQYFGPGTRLTVT.

The rearrangement uses TRBV19 and TRBJ1-6, with D hard to call. Germline V lookup: CDR1 LNHDA, CDR2 SQIVND (reference sequence). The CDR3 covers 14 residues. V was cut by 6 bases and J by 10 bases, with 16 bases left in between. The CDR3 loop is CASSPDNRASPLHF. As DNA, the CDR3 is TGTGCCAGTAGCCCTGACAATCGGGCGTCACCCCTCCACTTT.

V usage is TRBV7-9 and J usage is TRBJ2-3; maybe TRBD1 (6 bases). CDR3 length: 14 amino acids. CDR1 is SEHNR, CDR2 FQNEAQ, per germline (reference sequence). V gave up 0 bases and J gave up 4 bases, with 8 bases separating them. This CDR3 reads CASSLAGAADTQYF. The DNA for the CDR3 is TGTGCCAGCAGCTTAGCGGGGGCAGCAGATACGCAGTATTTT. The full variable domain, with the rest looked up from reference TRBV7-9 and TRBJ2-3, is DTGVSQNPRHKITKRGQNVTFRCDPISEHNRLYWYRQTLGQGPEFLTYFQNEAQLEKSRLLSDRFSAERPKGSFSTLEIQRTEQGDSAMYLCASSLAGAADTQYFGPGTRLTVL.

This chain uses TRBV9 with TRBJ2-7; 10 bases map to TRBD1. The V segment lost 4 bases and the J segment 5 bases; nucleotides outside the gene matches: 9. The CDR3 is made up of 15 amino acids. In germline, CDR1 is SGDLS, CDR2 YYNGEE. The CDR3 DNA is TGTGCCAGCAGCCCCCAGGGACAGGGGATCCACGAGCAGTACTTC. Its protein is CASSPQGQGIHEQYF.

The chain uses TRBV4-1 and TRBJ2-7, with TRBD1 identical over 9 bases. Germline V gene data show CDR1 as MGHRA and CDR2 as YSYEKL. This CDR3 is 15 amino acids long. V lost 1 base to trimming and J lost 3 bases; unmatched junction nucleotides: 4. The CDR3 DNA is TGCGCCAGCAGCCAAGTCCGGGACAGGGTCTACGAGCAGTACTTC. Translation gives CASSQVRDRVYEQYF.

The genes are TRBV11-3 and TRBJ2-2; D is uncertain. The V and J ends lost 5 bases and 1 base respectively, with 14 bases between them. CDR1 and CDR2 (germline): SGHNT, YENEEA. The CDR3 is 16 residues long. The CDR3 protein is CASSPTFTRNTGELFF. The CDR3 DNA reads as TGTGCCAGCAGCCCTACCTTTACGAGGAACACCGGGGAGCTGTTTTTT.